One sample yielded the 26 T cell receptor beta chains listed below, sequenced in a study of tumor-infiltrating lymphocytes in oesophageal squamous cell carcinoma. TCRdb ran MiXCR on the PCR reads and lists one entry per CDR3 protein. Here the sample spans nearly 11,000 distinct CDR3 sequences, about 50% being singletons. Sequenced: esophageal tumor tissue. The source is a female donor with esophageal squamous cell carcinoma.

The rearrangement uses TRBV12-3 or TRBV12-4 and TRBJ2-7; 16 bases align to TRBD2. V shed 3 bases, J shed 7 bases, and the junction held 9 bases outside the gene matches. The CDR3 length is 17 residues. The DNA of the CDR3 is TGTGCCAGCAGTTTCGATATCGGGACTAGCGGGAGGGGGGAGCAGTACTTC. Its translation: CASSFDIGTSGRGEQYF.

J is TRBJ1-1 and V is TRBV6-2 or TRBV6-3, with D maybe TRBD1 (6 bases). The CDR3 loop spans 15 amino acids. The V gene's germline CDR1 is MNHEY and CDR2 SVGEGT. V dropped 7 bases and J dropped 4 bases, with 19 bases sitting between them. CDR3 bases: TGTGCCAGCAAGCCCCGAGGGGGAGCGGGCACTGAAGCTTTCTTT. This gives the protein CASKPRGGAGTEAFF.

The chain uses TRBV7-2 and TRBJ2-5, with D tentatively TRBD2 (6 bases). The CDR3 length is 15 residues. V shed 2 bases and J shed 5 bases, with 15 bases lying between them. Germline V gene sequence: CDR1 SGHTA, CDR2 FQGNSA. In nucleotides, the CDR3 is TGTGCCAGCAGCTTACGGAGGGTAGGACGGGAGACCCAGTACTTC. This encodes CASSLRRVGRETQYF.

This clonotype came up many times. V gene TRBV10-3 combines with J gene TRBJ1-2; 7 nucleotides line up with TRBD1. The CDR3 is made up of 15 amino acids. Unmatched junction bases numbered 6, after V lost 4 bases and J lost 1 base. Germline CDR1 reads ENHRY; CDR2 reads SYGVKD. CDR3 protein: CAISGRTGDNYGYTF. CDR3 coding DNA: TGTGCCATCAGTGGACGCACAGGGGATAACTATGGCTACACCTTC.

This clonotype occurred a few times. V is TRBV28 and J is TRBJ2-3, with 15 bases lining up with TRBD2. Germline V gene data show CDR1 as MDHEN and CDR2 as SYDVKM. The CDR3 contains 17 residues. Losses at the gene ends were 6 bases for V and 7 bases for J; bases not matched to a gene: 11. CDR3 in DNA: TGTGCCAGCAGCCATCCCAGAGGACTAGCGGGAGGGTATACGCAGTATTTT. As protein: CASSHPRGLAGGYTQYF.

The chain carries TRBV7-2 and TRBJ2-3; D might be TRBD1 (5 bases). Germline V gene lookup returns CDR1 SGHTA and CDR2 FQGNSA. This CDR3 spans 13 amino acids. Deletions cut 8 bases from V and 1 base from J, with 10 bases between. CDR3 loop: CASAGFGTDTQYF. The DNA of the CDR3 is TGTGCCAGCGCAGGGTTCGGCACAGATACGCAGTATTTT.

V and J are TRBV27 and TRBJ2-4; 9 bases are shared with TRBD1. The DNA end is more similar to TRBJ2-7, so the J call may be wrong. This CDR3 is built from 15 residues. Germline V gene data show CDR1 as MNHEY and CDR2 as SMNVEV (reference sequence). DNA of the CDR3: TGTGCCAGCAGCGCAGCGACAGGGGGAGCCTACGAGCAGTACTTC. Translated: CASSAATGGAYEQYF.

By share of the sample, this clonotype is medium-sized (0.01 to 0.1%). The rearrangement links TRBV24-1 to TRBJ2-1; 7 positions match TRBD1. The V and J ends lost 2 bases and 11 bases, in that order; junction bases with no gene match: 5. The CDR3 consists of 13 residues. Germline values: CDR1 KGHDR, CDR2 SFDVKD. CDR3 in amino acids: CATSDSPGGQQFF. In nucleotides, the CDR3 is TGTGCCACCAGTGATTCTCCAGGGGGTCAGCAGTTCTTC.

This clonotype is classed as medium-sized. CDR3 protein: CASSLRSAVTQYF. The CDR3 region has the DNA TGTGCCAGCAGCTTACGCTCGGCGGTAACGCAGTATTTT. The chain combines TRBV7-9 with TRBJ2-3; D not certain. The germline V and J ends were trimmed by 2 bases and 9 bases, with 12 bases remaining between them. From germline, CDR1 is SEHNR and CDR2 FQNEAQ (reference sequence). The CDR3 has 13 amino acids.

The chain combines TRBV3-1 with TRBJ2-5; D assignment may be TRBD1 or TRBD2 (5 bases each). This CDR3 has 13 amino acids. Germline assignment: CDR1 LGHDT and CDR2 YNNKEL (reference sequence). Trimming left V 6 bases short and J 1 base short, with 9 bases between. CDR3 DNA: TGTGCCAGCAGAAAAGGGACCCAAGAGACCCAGTACTTC. Its translation is CASRKGTQETQYF.

This clonotype is medium-sized (0.01 to 0.1%) in the sample. The chain uses TRBV7-3 and TRBJ2-1; D unresolved. With 2 bases removed from V and 12 bases from J, the gap between germline ends came to 14 bases. This CDR3 spans 13 amino acids. Germline V gene data show CDR1 as SGHTA and CDR2 as FQGTGA. The CDR3 spells CASSLGDSLGQFF. CDR3 DNA sequence: TGTGCCAGCAGCTTAGGAGATAGTTTAGGGCAGTTCTTC.

The chain couples TRBV7-8 to TRBJ1-5; tentative D call: TRBD1 (5 bases). Germline assignment: CDR1 SGHVS and CDR2 FQNEAQ. V was clipped by 4 bases and J by 6 bases, with 7 bases between them. The CDR3 consists of 12 residues. The CDR3 coding sequence is TGTGCCAGCAGCTCAAGGGGTCAGCCCCAGCATTTT. Translation: CASSSRGQPQHF.

Here the CDR3 DNA reads TGTGCCAGCAGCTTCAGGGAAGGGGCTGAAGCTTTCTTT. Translated: CASSFREGAEAFF. This chain links TRBV7-8 with TRBJ1-1, with a weak D call TRBD1 (5 bases). CDR1 is SGHVS and CDR2 is FQNEAQ in the germline V gene. Trimming removed 3 bases at V and 6 bases at J, with 11 bases between. The CDR3 covers 13 residues.

In this sample, this clonotype turned up a few times. The chain has TRBV11-2 and TRBJ2-1; the D gene is possibly TRBD1 (5 bases). Germline CDR1 and CDR2: SGHAT and FQNNGV. CDR3 size: 16 residues. The ends were cut back, 1 base at V and 3 bases at J, with 13 bases in the middle. The CDR3: CASSLVVGALYNEQFF. The DNA for the CDR3 is TGTGCCAGCAGCTTAGTAGTAGGGGCTCTCTACAATGAGCAGTTCTTC.

The sample holds many counts of this clonotype. The V and J genes are TRBV6-4 and TRBJ2-3; 9 bases line up with TRBD1. The CDR3 runs 15 residues. Germline values: CDR1 MRHNA, CDR2 SNTAGT. J lost 2 bases, V lost 5 bases, and 5 bases had no gene match. This CDR3 reads CASSSQGADTDTQYF. The CDR3 DNA is TGTGCCAGCAGTTCACAGGGGGCCGACACAGATACGCAGTATTTT.

This clonotype has only one observation. The chain employs TRBV7-6 and TRBJ2-5; perhaps D is TRBD1 or TRBD2 (5 bases each). The germline V and J ends were trimmed by 3 bases and 4 bases, with 15 bases remaining between them. Germline V gene sequence: CDR1 SGHVS, CDR2 FNYEAQ. The CDR3 has 15 amino acids. This CDR3 is CASSFGIPGRETQYF. The CDR3 nucleotides are TGTGCCAGCAGCTTCGGGATTCCGGGACGAGAGACCCAGTACTTC.

V is TRBV7-2 and J is TRBJ1-5; 8 bases line up with TRBD1. Germline trimming cut 3 bases from V and 7 bases from J; bases unmatched to any gene: 8. Per germline, CDR1 SGHTA and CDR2 FQGNSA. This CDR3 region has 15 residues. CDR3 nucleotide sequence: TGTGCCAGCAGCTTCGGACAGGGTGGTTGGCAGCCCCAGCATTTT. Amino acid sequence: CASSFGQGGWQPQHF.

By its share, this clonotype is medium-sized. A much bigger clone sits one base away, suggesting this may be a read error. This chain uses TRBV7-2 with TRBJ2-7, with TRBD2 matching 9 bases. Germline V CDR1 and CDR2: SGHTA, FQGNSA. Trimming at V came to 4 bases and at J to 7 bases, leaving 26 bases not matched to a gene. This CDR3 comprises 20 residues. For the CDR3, the DNA is TGTGCCAGCAGCTCCATTTTCGGCGGGAGGGCCGGAGGGGTTTACAATGAGCAGTACTTC. Translating gives CASSSIFGGRAGGVYNEQYF.

Concerning this clonotype itself: Its ends do not fully match the called genes, so a read error is possible. The chain employs TRBV7-2 and TRBJ2-5; D possibly corresponds to TRBD2 (5 bases). The CDR3 sequence is 17 residues long. The V gene's germline CDR1 is SGHTA and CDR2 FQGNSA. The CDR3 DNA reads TGTGCCAGCAGCCCCCACTCGGGGTATTTAGATAATTCACCCCTCCACTTC. Translating gives CASSPHSGYLDNSPLHF.

By frequency in the sample, this clonotype is medium-sized. This sequence may be a read error, since a much larger clone differs from it by one base. The chain joins TRBV7-9 to TRBJ2-7, with 9 bases lining up with TRBD1. The CDR3 is 16 residues long. Trimming removed 4 bases from V and 7 bases from J; junction bases left unmatched: 14. Germline V lookup: CDR1 SEHNR, CDR2 FQNEAQ (reference sequence). The CDR3, as DNA: TGTGCCAGCAGCTCACGACGACAGGGGGATAGGAATGAGCAGTACTTC. Encoded protein: CASSSRRQGDRNEQYF.

In this sample, this clonotype turned up a few times. The chain combines TRBV7-9 with TRBJ2-4; 9 bases map to TRBD1. The end of the DNA fits TRBJ2-1 better, so the J call may be wrong. There are 18 residues in the CDR3. CDR1 is SEHNR, CDR2 FQNEAQ, per germline (reference sequence). This chain's CDR3 is CASSSTLGGTGTGGEQFF. The CDR3 nucleotides are TGTGCCAGCAGCTCCACCCTCGGTGGGACAGGGACAGGAGGGGAGCAGTTCTTC.

The rearrangement uses TRBV6-2 or TRBV6-3 and TRBJ2-1, with D unclear. The J call may be faulty, since TRBJ2-7 better matches the DNA end. This CDR3 comprises 13 residues. Germline V CDR1 and CDR2: MNHEY, SVGEGT. CDR3 residues: CASSYSLSYEQYF. The CDR3 nucleotides read TGTGCCAGCAGTTACAGTCTTTCCTACGAGCAGTACTTC.

The rearrangement links TRBV7-8 to TRBJ2-3; maybe TRBD2 (5 bases). The better agreement between TRBJ2-7 and the DNA end casts doubt on the J call. The germline V gene encodes CDR1 SGHVS and CDR2 FQNEAQ. This CDR3 is 14 amino acids long. The CDR3 region has the DNA TGTGCCAGCAGCTTAGCAAGGAGGACCTACGAGCAGTACTTC. It is translated as CASSLARRTYEQYF.

In this sample, this clonotype turned up many times. The genes are TRBV5-4 and TRBJ1-2; D perhaps matches TRBD1 (5 bases). The length of the CDR3 is 13 residues. V lost 1 base, J lost 4 bases, and 8 bases lay in between. Germline CDR1 SGHNT, CDR2 YYREEE (reference sequence). CDR3 DNA sequence: TGTGCCAGCAGCTTGCCCCAGGGCTATGGCTACACCTTC. This gives the protein CASSLPQGYGYTF.

Ten or more counts support this clonotype. The V call is TRBV5-1, the J call TRBJ1-1; no firm D call. CDR1 and CDR2 from the germline V gene are SGHRS and YFSETQ. This CDR3 region has 14 residues. The V gene lost 0 bases and the J gene lost 4 bases, with 10 bases spanning the gap. The CDR3 spells CASSLGWGSTEAFF. The CDR3 DNA follows: TGCGCCAGCAGCTTGGGTTGGGGATCCACTGAAGCTTTCTTT.

This clonotype was observed once. The V and J genes are TRBV7-2 and TRBJ2-5, with 11 bases that match TRBD2. With the DNA end fitting TRBJ2-1 better, the J assignment may be wrong. The germline V gene encodes CDR1 SGHTA and CDR2 FQGNSA. CDR3 size: 15 residues. The chain's CDR3 is CASSLVAGGPREQFF. Written as DNA, the CDR3 is TGTGCCAGCAGCTTAGTAGCGGGGGGGCCTAGGGAGCAGTTCTTC.